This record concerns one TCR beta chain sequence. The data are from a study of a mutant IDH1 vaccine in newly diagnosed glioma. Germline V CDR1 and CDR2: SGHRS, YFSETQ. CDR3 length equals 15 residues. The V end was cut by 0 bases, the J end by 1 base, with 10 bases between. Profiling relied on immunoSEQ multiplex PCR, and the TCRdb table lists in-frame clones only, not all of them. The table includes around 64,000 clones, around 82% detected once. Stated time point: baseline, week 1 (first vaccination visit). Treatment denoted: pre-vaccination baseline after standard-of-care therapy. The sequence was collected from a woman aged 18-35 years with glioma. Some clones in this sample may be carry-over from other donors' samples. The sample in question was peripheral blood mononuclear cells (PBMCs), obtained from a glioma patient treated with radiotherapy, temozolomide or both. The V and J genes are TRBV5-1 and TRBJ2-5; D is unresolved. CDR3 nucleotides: TGCGCCAGCAGCTTGGAGGCCAGGACCCAAGAGACCCAGTACTTC. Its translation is CASSLEARTQETQYF.